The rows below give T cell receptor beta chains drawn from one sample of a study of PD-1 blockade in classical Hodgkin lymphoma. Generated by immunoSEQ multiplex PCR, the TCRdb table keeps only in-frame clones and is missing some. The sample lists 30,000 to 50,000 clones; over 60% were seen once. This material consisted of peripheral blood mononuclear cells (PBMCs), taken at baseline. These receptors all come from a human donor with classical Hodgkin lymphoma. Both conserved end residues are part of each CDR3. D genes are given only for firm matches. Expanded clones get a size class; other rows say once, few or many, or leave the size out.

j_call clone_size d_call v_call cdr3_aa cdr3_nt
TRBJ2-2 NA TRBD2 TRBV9 CASSVYPAAGGTNTGELFF TGTGCCAGCAGCGTATATCCGGCGGCGGGAGGTACGAACACCGGGGAGCTGTTTTTT
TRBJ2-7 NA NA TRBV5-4 CASSFSTYEQYF TGTGCCAGCAGTTTCTCGACCTACGAGCAGTACTTC
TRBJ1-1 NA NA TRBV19 CASSISFEAFF TGTGCCAGTAGTATTAGCTTTGAAGCTTTCTTT
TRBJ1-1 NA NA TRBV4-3 CASSQERRMNTEAFF TGCGCCAGCAGCCAAGAGCGCAGGATGAACACTGAAGCTTTCTTT
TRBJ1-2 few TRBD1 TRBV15 CATSTTGLHGYTF TGTGCCACCAGCACGACAGGGCTCCATGGCTACACCTTC
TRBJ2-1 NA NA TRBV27 CASSGDSWPYNEQFF TGTGCCAGCTCCGGCGACAGCTGGCCCTACAATGAGCAGTTCTTC
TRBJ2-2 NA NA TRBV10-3 CAISELGGTGELFF TGTGCCATCAGTGAATTAGGGGGCACCGGGGAGCTGTTTTTT
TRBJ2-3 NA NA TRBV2 CASSEGSAVNTQYF TGTGCCAGCAGTGAGGGCTCAGCGGTGAATACGCAGTATTTT
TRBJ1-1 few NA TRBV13 CASSFHQGSATEAFF TGTGCCAGCAGCTTCCACCAGGGTTCCGCCACTGAAGCTTTCTTT
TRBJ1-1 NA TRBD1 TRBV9 CASSARQGRNTEAFF TGTGCCAGCAGCGCAAGACAGGGCCGAAACACTGAAGCTTTCTTT
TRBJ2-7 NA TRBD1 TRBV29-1 CSVWTGSHEQYF TGCAGCGTGTGGACAGGGTCCCACGAGCAGTACTTC
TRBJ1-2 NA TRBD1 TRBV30 CAWTPTGDGGYTF TGTGCCTGGACCCCGACAGGGGATGGCGGCTACACCTTC
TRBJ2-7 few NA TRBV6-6 CASSPTVLLYEQYF TGTGCCAGCAGTCCGACAGTTCTTTTATACGAGCAGTACTTC
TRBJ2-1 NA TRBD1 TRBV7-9 CASSLRPGTGDNEQFF TGTGCCAGCAGCCTACGACCCGGGACAGGGGACAATGAGCAGTTCTTC
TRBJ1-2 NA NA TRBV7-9 CASSLVQYGYTF TGTGCCAGCAGCTTAGTGCAGTATGGCTACACCTTC
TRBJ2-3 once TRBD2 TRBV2 CASRQLAGGADTQYF TGTGCCAGCAGACAACTAGCGGGAGGGGCAGATACGCAGTATTTT
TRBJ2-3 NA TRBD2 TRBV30 CAWGSGLAGGLDTQYF TGTGCCTGGGGATCCGGACTAGCGGGAGGGCTGGATACGCAGTATTTT
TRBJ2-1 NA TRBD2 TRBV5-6 CASRPYGTSAYNEQFF TGTGCCAGCAGGCCCTACGGGACTAGCGCCTACAATGAGCAGTTCTTC
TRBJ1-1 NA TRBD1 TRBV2 CASRDTGGTEAFF TGTGCCAGCAGGGATACAGGGGGCACTGAAGCTTTCTTT
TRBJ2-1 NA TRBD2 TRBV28 CASSLLSGSLGEQFF TGTGCCAGCAGTTTACTTAGCGGGAGCCTGGGTGAGCAGTTCTTC
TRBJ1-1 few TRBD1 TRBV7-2 CASSLERTGVTEAFF TGTGCCAGCAGCTTAGAAAGGACAGGGGTCACTGAAGCTTTCTTT
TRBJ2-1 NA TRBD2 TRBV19 CASSREGNEQFF TGTGCCAGTTCGAGGGAGGGGAATGAGCAGTTCTTC
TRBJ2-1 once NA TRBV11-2 CASSLIGRLSYNEQFF TGTGCCAGCAGCTTAATCGGGCGCCTCTCCTACAATGAGCAGTTCTTC
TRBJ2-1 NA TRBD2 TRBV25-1 CASSGPELAGEREQFF TGTGCCAGCAGTGGGCCGGAACTAGCGGGAGAACGTGAGCAGTTCTTC
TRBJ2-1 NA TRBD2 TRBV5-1 CASSLAGTSGRPPPTWEQFF TGCGCCAGCAGCTTGGCTGGCACTAGCGGGAGGCCTCCTCCTACATGGGAGCAGTTCTTC
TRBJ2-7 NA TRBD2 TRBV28 CASSSLAGSGEQYF TGTGCCAGCAGTTCACTAGCGGGTTCAGGCGAGCAGTACTTC
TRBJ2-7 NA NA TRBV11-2 CASSFDGYEQYF TGTGCCAGCAGCTTCGACGGGTACGAGCAGTACTTC
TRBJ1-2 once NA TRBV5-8 CASRFAGDTEGYGYTF TGTGCCAGCAGATTTGCCGGGGACACGGAGGGCTATGGCTACACCTTC
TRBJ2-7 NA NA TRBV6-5 CASSTSSLGSYEQYF TGTGCCAGCAGTACTAGCTCCCTAGGCTCCTACGAGCAGTACTTC
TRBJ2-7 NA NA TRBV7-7 CASSLGQEYEQYF TGTGCTAGCAGCTTAGGGCAGGAATACGAGCAGTACTTC
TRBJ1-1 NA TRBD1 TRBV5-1 CASSANRDRVLGTEAFF TGCGCCAGCAGCGCCAACCGGGACAGGGTCTTAGGGACTGAAGCTTTCTTT
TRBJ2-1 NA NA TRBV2 CASSERVALINEQFF TGTGCCAGCAGTGAAAGGGTAGCCCTAATAAATGAGCAGTTCTTC
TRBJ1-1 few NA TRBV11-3 CASSKSMNTEAFF TGTGCCAGCAGTAAGTCGATGAACACTGAAGCTTTCTTT
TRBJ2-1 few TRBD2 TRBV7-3 CASSLVIAGVNEQFF TGTGCCAGCAGCTTAGTGATAGCGGGAGTCAATGAGCAGTTCTTC
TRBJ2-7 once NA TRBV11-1 CASSLEQVNSYEQYF TGTGCCAGCAGCTTAGAACAGGTTAACTCCTACGAGCAGTACTTC
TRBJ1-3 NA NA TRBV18 CASSPGFLALTGNTIYF TGTGCCAGCTCACCGGGGTTTTTGGCATTGACGGGAAACACCATATATTTT
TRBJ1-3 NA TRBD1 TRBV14 CASRAGTGKGNTIYF TGTGCCAGTCGTGCCGGGACAGGGAAAGGAAACACCATATATTTT
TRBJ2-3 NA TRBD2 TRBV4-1 CASSQAASGASDTQYF TGCGCCAGCAGCCAAGCAGCTAGCGGGGCCTCAGATACGCAGTATTTT
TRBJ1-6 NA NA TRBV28 CASSSGAEAPLHF TGTGCCAGCAGTTCAGGGGCTGAGGCACCCCTCCACTTT
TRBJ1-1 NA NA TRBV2 CASSPWGGRNTEAFF TGTGCCAGCAGCCCCTGGGGCGGGCGAAACACTGAAGCTTTCTTT
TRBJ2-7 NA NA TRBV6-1 CASRKTQYEQYF TGTGCCAGCAGAAAGACCCAATACGAGCAGTACTTC
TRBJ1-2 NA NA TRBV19 CASSSSPRGASTYGYTF TGTGCCAGTAGTTCTTCCCCCCGAGGAGCCTCTACCTATGGCTACACCTTC
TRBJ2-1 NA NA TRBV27 CASSNGLNEQFF TGTGCCAGCAGCAACGGACTCAATGAGCAGTTCTTC
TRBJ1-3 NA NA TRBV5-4 CASSLDGNTIYF TGTGCCAGCAGCTTGGATGGAAACACCATATATTTT
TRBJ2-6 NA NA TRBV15 CATSRVGWGAPGANVLTF TGTGCCACCAGCAGAGTGGGCTGGGGGGCTCCTGGGGCCAACGTCCTGACTTTC
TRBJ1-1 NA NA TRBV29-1 CSVPPGTTGTEAFF TGCAGCGTTCCCCCCGGCACCACGGGCACTGAAGCTTTCTTT
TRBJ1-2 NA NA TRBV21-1 CASNRNGTVPIYTF TGTGCCAGCAACAGAAACGGGACAGTTCCGATCTACACCTTC
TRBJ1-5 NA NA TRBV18 CASSPGTYQPQHF TGTGCCAGCTCACCAGGGACCTATCAGCCCCAGCATTTT
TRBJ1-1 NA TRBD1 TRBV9 CASSAQGAITEAFF TGTGCCAGCAGCGCCCAGGGGGCCATTACTGAAGCTTTCTTT
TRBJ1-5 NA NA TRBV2 CASSEVRVYRNQPQHF TGTGCCAGCAGTGAAGTCAGGGTTTACCGCAATCAGCCCCAGCATTTT
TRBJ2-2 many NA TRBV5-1 CASSPRLDSGELFF TGCGCCAGCAGCCCGCGACTAGACAGCGGGGAGCTGTTTTTT
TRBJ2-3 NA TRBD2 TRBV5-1 CASSFLNSGTSVTDTQYF TGCGCCAGCAGCTTTTTAAATTCCGGGACTAGCGTCACAGATACGCAGTATTTT
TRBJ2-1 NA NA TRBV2 CASTEIGSSALGQFF TGTGCCAGCACTGAGATAGGGAGTTCGGCCTTGGGGCAGTTCTTC
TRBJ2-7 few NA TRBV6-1 CASSEGSPYEQYF TGTGCCAGCAGTGAAGGGAGCCCCTACGAGCAGTACTTC
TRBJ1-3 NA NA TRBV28 CASRPTPGNTIYF TGTGCCAGTCGACCAACCCCTGGAAACACCATATATTTT